This passage covers 6 T cell receptor beta chains from one sample sequenced in a study of blood T cells in healthy people across ages. Primers used in a second PCR of about 7 to 12 cycles were a sample-barcoded 5' primer and a J-beta primer mix. TCRdb redid the calling of the 5' RACE reads with MiXCR, one entry per CDR3 protein. The sample carries approximately 790,000 distinct CDR3 sequences, 55% to 65% recorded once. The specimen sequenced was blood. These receptors were obtained from a man aged 25 to 40 in good health.

This clonotype was observed a handful of times. V gene TRBV4-3 combines with J gene TRBJ2-1; D unclear. CDR3 length: 15 residues. Trimming removed 1 base from V and 10 bases from J, with 17 bases in between. Germline-derived CDR1 and CDR2 are LGHNA and YSLEER. The CDR3 bases are TGCGCCAGCAGCCAAGGAGCCGGGCCTAAACAGGAGCAGTTCTTC. Protein: CASSQGAGPKQEQFF.

This clonotype was seen once. This chain uses TRBV12-3 or TRBV12-4 with TRBJ1-1; D call uncertain. Trimming left V 1 base short and J 4 bases short, with 7 bases between. The CDR3 consists of 13 residues. The CDR3 loop reads CASSLGGTTEAFF. In nucleotides, the CDR3 is TGTGCCAGCAGTTTAGGGGGTACCACTGAAGCTTTCTTT.

The chain is built from TRBV28 and TRBJ1-5; TRBD1 agrees at 9 bases. V lost 0 bases and J lost 0; bases outside the gene matches: 3. Germline values: CDR1 MDHEN, CDR2 SYDVKM. CDR3 length: 17 amino acids. The CDR3 coding sequence is TGTGCCAGCAGTTTATGGGGGACAGGGTATAGCAATCAGCCCCAGCATTTT. Amino acid sequence: CASSLWGTGYSNQPQHF.

In its sample, this clonotype was seen a few times. The chain has TRBV7-2 and TRBJ2-1; 15 nucleotides align to TRBD2. J was trimmed by 0 bases and V by 4 bases; bases with no gene match: 10. The V gene's germline CDR1 is SGHTA and CDR2 FQGNSA. The CDR3 totals 20 residues. The CDR3 coding sequence is TGTGCCAGCAGCTCGGCGGGACTAGCGGGGGGCCGGAGCTCCTACAATGAGCAGTTCTTC. Its translation: CASSSAGLAGGRSSYNEQFF. The complete variable domain, with remaining parts taken from reference TRBV7-2 and TRBJ2-1, reads GAGVSQSPSNKVTEKGKDVELRCDPISGHTALYWYRQSLGQGLEFLIYFQGNSAPDKSGLPSDRFSAERTGGSVSTLTIQRTQQEDSAVYLCASSSAGLAGGRSSYNEQFFGPGTRLTVL.

This clonotype showed up many times. The chain employs TRBV29-1 and TRBJ1-1; D may be TRBD1 (5 bases). Germline V CDR1 and CDR2: SQVTM, ANQGSEA. V lost 0 bases and J 3 bases, leaving 8 bases between the germline ends. CDR3 size: 13 residues. CDR3 in DNA: TGCAGCGTTGAAGAGCCCAGGGACACTGAAGCTTTCTTT. Its translation is CSVEEPRDTEAFF.

The V gene is TRBV27, the J gene TRBJ2-3; D unresolved. The CDR3 is 11 amino acids. Per the germline V gene, CDR1 is MNHEY and CDR2 is SMNVEV (reference sequence). Trimming shortened V by 11 bases and J by 7 bases, and 13 bases separated the two germline ends. The CDR3 nucleotides are TGTGCCGTTTGGGGTGGTAATACGCAGTATTTT. Protein product: CAVWGGNTQYF.